Detailed here is one T cell receptor (beta chain). This entry is derived from a study of blood T cell repertoires in COVID-19. The CDR3 has 14 amino acids. Trimming shortened V by 2 bases and J by 8 bases, and 15 bases separated the two germline ends. CDR1 is MGHRA, CDR2 YSYEKL, per germline. TCRdb keeps only in-frame clones here, not all; method: immunoSEQ multiplex PCR. This table has 300,000 to 500,000 clones, around 90% appearing once. The sequencing input was PBMCs or T cells enriched from blood (not recorded which). This clonotype was obtained from a woman in her thirties or forties with acute COVID-19. This sequence joins TRBV4-1 and TRBJ1-2; D unclear. The CDR3 is CASSQPGLRGGYTF. CDR3 nucleotide sequence: TGCGCCAGCAGCCAACCTGGACTACGAGGAGGCTACACCTTC.